The subject of this entry is one T cell receptor beta chain. The data are from a study of blood T cell repertoires in COVID-19. About the study: Collection of acute and convalescent COVID-19 samples took place in the United States, Italy and Spain.

The germline gives CDR1 MNHEY, CDR2 SVGAGI. CDR3 size: 14 residues. V was shortened by 6 bases and J by 2 bases, with 13 bases between the two germline ends. How the authors handled the data: Estimated nucleated cell counts came from reference gene primer amplification. Method: immunoSEQ multiplex PCR; TCRdb's copy keeps in-frame clones and lacks some. That table supplies the V and J calls and clone size; D and trimming were determined from the DNA. This sample has around 200,000 clones, with 87% found just once. Sequences were obtained from peripheral blood. V is TRBV6-5 and J is TRBJ1-2, with D unresolved. This receptor was obtained from a man aged 55 to 70 who had recovered from COVID-19. The CDR3 region is CASRSSGVNYGYTF. The CDR3, as DNA: TGTGCCAGCAGATCCTCCGGGGTAAACTATGGCTACACCTTC.